Following are 13 T cell receptor beta chains from one sample sequenced in a study of blood T cell repertoires in COVID-19. Data came from immunoSEQ multiplex PCR; TCRdb stores just in-frame clones and leaves some out. The data hold hundreds of thousands of clones, with roughly 89% observed a single time. Sequencing was done on a sample of peripheral blood. Source of these receptors: a man aged 55-75 years who had recovered from COVID-19.

The chain employs TRBV25-1 and TRBJ2-7; 8 bases are a match to TRBD1. The length of the CDR3 is 14 residues. CDR1 is MGHDK, CDR2 SYGVNS, per germline. V shed 5 bases, J shed 3 bases, and the junction held 6 bases outside the gene matches. The CDR3, as DNA: TGTGCCAGCAGTCGTGGACAGGGCAACTACGAGCAGTACTTC. Translated: CASSRGQGNYEQYF.

The chain combines TRBV15 with TRBJ1-1, with D unresolved. Germline V gene sequence: CDR1 LNHNV, CDR2 YYDKDF (reference sequence). The CDR3 is 15 amino acids. The V end lost 3 bases, the J end lost 4 bases, and 15 bases lay between the germline ends. The CDR3 here is CATSSGLEGPTEAFF. The CDR3, as DNA: TGTGCCACCAGCAGCGGGTTGGAGGGTCCCACTGAAGCTTTCTTT.

The CDR3 is CAISSGTGGANTEAFF. CDR3 nucleotides: TGTGCCATCAGCTCCGGGACAGGGGGCGCCAACACTGAAGCTTTCTTT. The chain employs TRBV10-3 and TRBJ1-1, with 12 bases aligning to TRBD1. The junction had 7 bases not matched to a gene; V was cut back by 6 bases and J by 2 bases. This CDR3 is 16 amino acids long. Germline CDR1 ENHRY, CDR2 SYGVKD.

This clone was observed once. This chain's CDR3 is CAWSIPGLLMGQFF. For the CDR3, the DNA is TGTGCCTGGAGTATTCCGGGACTACTAATGGGGCAGTTCTTC. The gene calls are TRBV30 and TRBJ2-1; TRBD2 aligns across 7 bases. The junction had 13 bases not matched to a gene; V was cut back by 2 bases and J by 12 bases. Per germline, CDR1 GTSNPN and CDR2 SVGIG (reference sequence). CDR3 size: 14 residues.

This chain uses TRBV19 with TRBJ1-1, with TRBD1 matching over 10 bases. The V and J ends lost 6 bases and 1 base, in that order; junction bases with no gene match: 5. This CDR3 is 15 amino acids long. CDR1 and CDR2 from the germline V gene are LNHDA and SQIVND (reference sequence). Written as DNA, the CDR3 is TGTGCCAGTAGACTGACAGGGGGCGAGAACACTGAAGCTTTCTTT. Translating it yields CASRLTGGENTEAFF. Full variable domain (remainder filled in from reference TRBV19 and TRBJ1-1): DGGITQSPKYLFRKEGQNVTLSCEQNLNHDAMYWYRQDPGQGLRLIYYSQIVNDFQKGDIAEGYSVSREKKESFPLTVTSAQKNPTAFYLCASRLTGGENTEAFFGQGTRLTVV.

This chain connects TRBV5-4 to TRBJ2-3, with TRBD2 matching over 9 bases. With 1 base clipped from V and 6 bases from J, the junction kept 9 bases outside the gene matches. Germline V CDR1 and CDR2: SGHNT, YYREEE (reference sequence). The CDR3 contains 16 residues. The CDR3 is CASSLLSSGVGDTQYF. In nucleotides, the CDR3 is TGTGCCAGCAGCTTGCTGTCTAGCGGGGTGGGGGATACGCAGTATTTT. Complete variable domain (other parts from reference TRBV5-4 and TRBJ2-3): ETGVTQSPTHLIKTRGQQVTLRCSSQSGHNTVSWYQQALGQGPQFIFQYYREEENGRGNFPPRFSGLQFPNYSSELNVNALELDDSALYLCASSLLSSGVGDTQYFGPGTRLTVL.

V and J are TRBV7-8 and TRBJ2-1, with 8 positions matching TRBD2. Germline CDR1 is SGHVS and CDR2 is FQNEAQ. The J segment lost 7 bases and the V segment lost 5 bases, leaving 25 bases of the junction unmatched. This CDR3 region has 20 residues. The CDR3 nucleotides read TGTGCCAGCAGCCCGATTAGCGGGATGTTTTCGCAGACGGATGGGAATGAGCAGTTCTTC. This gives the protein CASSPISGMFSQTDGNEQFF. The full variable domain, in which reference TRBV7-8 and TRBJ2-1 provide the parts outside the CDR3, is GAGVSQSPRYKVAKRGQDVALRCDPISGHVSLFWYQQALGQGPEFLTYFQNEAQLDKSGLPSDRFFAERPEGSVSTLKIQRTQQEDSAVYLCASSPISGMFSQTDGNEQFFGPGTRLTVL.

This clone was counted only a few times. The J gene is TRBJ1-1, the V gene TRBV7-8; 8 bases agree with TRBD1. J was trimmed by 1 base and V by 5 bases; bases with no gene match: 6. The CDR3 loop spans 15 amino acids. Germline CDR1 and CDR2: SGHVS and FQNEAQ. The CDR3 spells CASSPRTGRNTEAFF. The DNA of the CDR3 is TGTGCCAGCAGCCCTAGGACAGGGAGGAACACTGAAGCTTTCTTT.

The genes are TRBV5-4 and TRBJ2-5, with D possibly matching TRBD2 (7 bases). CDR3 length: 16 amino acids. Germline V lookup: CDR1 SGHNT, CDR2 YYREEE (reference sequence). V was trimmed by 2 bases and J by 5 bases, leaving 19 bases between them. The CDR3 reads CASSLGTGGNRETQYF. CDR3 DNA: TGTGCCAGCAGCTTAGGTACGGGGGGCAATCGGGAGACCCAGTACTTC.

The rearrangement joins TRBV27 to TRBJ1-2, with TRBD1 as a possible D gene (6 bases). Germline CDR1 reads MNHEY; CDR2 reads SMNVEV (reference sequence). Trimming removed 5 bases from V and 4 bases from J, with 17 bases in between. The CDR3 runs to 15 residues. The CDR3 region has the DNA TGTGCCAGCAGTCTCATGAGGGGGAATGGCTATGGCTACACCTTC. Translation gives CASSLMRGNGYGYTF.

The CDR3 nucleotides read TGTGCCTGGAGTGTACTGGGGGGGTGGCAGTTCTTC. Translating gives CAWSVLGGWQFF. The rearrangement links TRBV30 to TRBJ2-1, with TRBD2 matching 7 bases. The CDR3 runs 12 residues. With V trimmed by 0 bases and J by 12 bases, 5 bases remained unmatched. Germline values: CDR1 GTSNPN, CDR2 SVGIG (reference sequence).

The chain uses TRBV6-5 and TRBJ2-5; TRBD2 aligns across 7 bases. This CDR3 has 14 amino acids. V lost 4 bases, J lost 5 bases, and 7 bases stayed unmatched. In germline, CDR1 is MNHEY, CDR2 SVGAGI. The CDR3 protein is CASSFPGGLETQYF. The CDR3 DNA reads as TGTGCCAGCAGTTTCCCGGGGGGATTGGAGACCCAGTACTTC.

The CDR3: CASSSIPGLETDTQYF. The CDR3 DNA sequence: TGTGCCAGCAGCTCCATTCCGGGACTAGAAACAGATACGCAGTATTTT. This chain links TRBV7-3 with TRBJ2-3, with 8 bases lining up with TRBD2. This CDR3 is 16 amino acids long. Germline V gene data show CDR1 as SGHTA and CDR2 as FQGTGA. V was pared by 4 bases and J by 3 bases, with 9 bases of the junction left unmatched.